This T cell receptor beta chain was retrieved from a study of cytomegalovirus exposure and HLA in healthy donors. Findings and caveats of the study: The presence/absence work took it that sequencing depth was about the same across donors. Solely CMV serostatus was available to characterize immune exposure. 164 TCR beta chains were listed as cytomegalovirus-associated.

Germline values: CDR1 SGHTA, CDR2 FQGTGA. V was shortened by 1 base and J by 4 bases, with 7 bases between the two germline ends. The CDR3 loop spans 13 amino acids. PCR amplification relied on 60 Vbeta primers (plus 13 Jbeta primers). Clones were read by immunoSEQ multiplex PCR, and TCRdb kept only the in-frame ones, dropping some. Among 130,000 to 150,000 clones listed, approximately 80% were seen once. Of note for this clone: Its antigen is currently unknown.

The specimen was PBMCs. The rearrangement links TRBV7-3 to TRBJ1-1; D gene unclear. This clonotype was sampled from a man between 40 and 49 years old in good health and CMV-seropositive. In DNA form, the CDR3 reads TGTGCCAGCAGCTTAATACAGACCACTGAAGCTTTCTTT. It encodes CASSLIQTTEAFF.